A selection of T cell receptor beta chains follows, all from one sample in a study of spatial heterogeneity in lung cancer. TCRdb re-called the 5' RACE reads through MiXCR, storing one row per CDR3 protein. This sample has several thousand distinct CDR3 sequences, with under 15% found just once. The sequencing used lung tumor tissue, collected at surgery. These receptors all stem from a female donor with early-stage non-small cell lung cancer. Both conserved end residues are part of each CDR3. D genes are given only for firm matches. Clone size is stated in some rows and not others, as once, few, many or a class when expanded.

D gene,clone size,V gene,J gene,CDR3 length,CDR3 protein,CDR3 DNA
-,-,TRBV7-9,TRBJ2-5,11,CASSSFETQYF,TGTGCCAGCAGCTCATTTGAGACCCAGTACTTC
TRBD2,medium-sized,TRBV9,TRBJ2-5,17,CASSVGGTSGGQETQYF,TGTGCCAGCAGCGTAGGAGGGACTAGCGGGGGTCAAGAGACCCAGTACTTC
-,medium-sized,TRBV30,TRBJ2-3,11,CASLTTDTQYF,TGTGCCTCCCTTACGACAGATACGCAGTATTTT
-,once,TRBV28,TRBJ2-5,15,CASSPDGVGQETKYF,TGTGCCAGCAGTCCTGACGGGGTGGGCCAAGAGACCAAGTACTTC
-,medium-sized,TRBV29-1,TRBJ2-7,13,CSVEPQGSYEQYF,TGCAGCGTTGAACCACAGGGCTCCTACGAGCAGTACTTC
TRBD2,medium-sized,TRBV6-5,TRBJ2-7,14,CASRPGGGPYEQYF,TGTGCCAGCAGACCTGGGGGGGGACCATACGAGCAGTACTTC
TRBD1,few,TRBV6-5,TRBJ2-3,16,CASSPGQGPGTDTQYF,TGTGCCAGCAGTCCCGGACAGGGGCCGGGGACAGATACGCAGTATTTT
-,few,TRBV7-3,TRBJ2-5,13,CASSLNEGGTQYF,TGTGCCAGCAGCTTAAATGAGGGGGGGACCCAGTACTTC
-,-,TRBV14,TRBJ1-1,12,CASRLGAGEAFF,TGTGCCAGCAGGTTGGGGGCTGGTGAAGCTTTCTTT
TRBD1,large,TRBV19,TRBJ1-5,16,CASSIPGQGARQPQHF,TGTGCCAGTAGTATTCCGGGACAGGGGGCTCGACAGCCCCAGCATTTT
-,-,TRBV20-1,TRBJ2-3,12,CSAPTGTDTQYF,TGCAGTGCCCCGACAGGCACAGATACGCAGTATTTT
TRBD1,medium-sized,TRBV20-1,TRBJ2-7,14,CSAGVGQGASEQYF,TGCAGTGCTGGGGTGGGACAGGGGGCCAGCGAGCAGTACTTC
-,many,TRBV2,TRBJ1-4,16,CASSEVAPRLSEKLFF,TGTGCCAGCAGTGAAGTCGCCCCGCGGCTTTCTGAAAAACTGTTTTTT
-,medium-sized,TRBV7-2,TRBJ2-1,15,CASSLELSPYNEQFF,TGTGCCAGCAGCTTAGAGCTCAGCCCCTACAATGAGCAGTTCTTC
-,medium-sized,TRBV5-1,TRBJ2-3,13,CASSHPQSGTQYF,TGCGCCAGCAGTCACCCCCAAAGTGGTACGCAGTATTTT
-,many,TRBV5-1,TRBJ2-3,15,CASSLASTSTDTQYF,TGCGCCAGCAGCTTGGCCAGCACTAGCACAGATACGCAGTATTTT
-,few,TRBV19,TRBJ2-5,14,CASSFTLTQETQYF,TGTGCCAGTAGTTTCACGTTGACCCAAGAGACCCAGTACTTC
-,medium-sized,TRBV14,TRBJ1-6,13,CASSRGNTSPLHF,TGTGCCAGCAGCCGCGGGAATACTTCACCCCTCCACTTT
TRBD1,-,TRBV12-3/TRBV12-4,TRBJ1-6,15,CASSSQGQGNSPLHF,TGTGCCAGCAGTTCCCAGGGACAGGGAAATTCACCCCTCCACTTT
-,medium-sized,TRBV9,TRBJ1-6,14,CASSVSWGERPLHF,TGTGCCAGCAGCGTAAGTTGGGGGGAGAGACCCCTCCACTTT
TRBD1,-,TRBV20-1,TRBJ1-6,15,CSARVPGQDTSPLHF,TGCAGTGCTAGAGTACCGGGACAGGACACTTCGCCCCTCCACTTT
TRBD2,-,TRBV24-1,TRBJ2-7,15,CATSGTGGKAGEQYF,TGTGCCACCAGTGGCACGGGGGGTAAGGCGGGCGAGCAGTACTTC
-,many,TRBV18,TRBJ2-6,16,CASSTSEPSGANVLTF,TGTGCCAGCTCCACATCAGAACCCTCTGGGGCCAACGTCCTGACTTTC
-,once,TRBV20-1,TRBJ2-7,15,CSARDVTGSSYEQYF,TGCAGTGCTAGAGATGTTACAGGAAGCTCCTACGAGCAGTACTTC
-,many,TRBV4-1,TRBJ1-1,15,CASSQDSTINTEAFF,TGCGCCAGCAGCCAAGACTCGACAATAAACACTGAAGCTTTCTTT
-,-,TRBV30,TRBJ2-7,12,CAWTDTFYEQYF,TGTGCCTGGACGGACACCTTCTACGAGCAGTACTTC
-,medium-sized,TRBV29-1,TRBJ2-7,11,CSVDRGYEQYF,TGCAGCGTTGACCGGGGGTACGAGCAGTACTTC
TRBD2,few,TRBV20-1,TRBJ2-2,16,CSARLGGRAGTGELFF,TGCAGTGCTAGGCTCGGCGGGAGAGCGGGAACCGGGGAGCTGTTTTTT
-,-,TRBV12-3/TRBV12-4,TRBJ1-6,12,CASSLHRGPLHF,TGTGCCAGCAGTCTCCATAGGGGACCCCTCCACTTT
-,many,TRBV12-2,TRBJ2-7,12,CASRFTQREEYF,TGTGCAAGTCGCTTTACACAGCGGGAGGAGTACTTC
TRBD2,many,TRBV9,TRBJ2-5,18,CASSVGIAGGPTVETQYF,TGTGCCAGCAGCGTAGGTATAGCGGGGGGGCCGACGGTGGAGACCCAGTACTTC
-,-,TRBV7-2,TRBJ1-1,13,CASSLAGYTEAFF,TGTGCCAGCAGCTTAGCGGGATACACTGAAGCTTTCTTT
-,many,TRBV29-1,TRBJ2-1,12,CSVIGGYNEQFF,TGCAGCGTTATTGGCGGCTACAATGAGCAGTTCTTC